This record looks at one T cell receptor beta chain sequence and its context. What antigen it recognizes has not been identified. Base quality data are lacking; no much larger clone is found one base away. This sample was taken from a study of cytomegalovirus exposure and HLA in healthy donors (TCRdb year 2017). About the study as a whole: An earlier analysis of a few hundred of the donors reported approximately 300 Gb of sequence data and about 120 million unique TCR beta sequences obtained from some 200 million T cells. HLA typing covered class I and class II loci at four-digit resolution. Among roughly 400 genotyped donors of the cohort, an average of about 240,000 unique TCR beta nucleotide sequences was sequenced per donor, of which about 20% were non-productive. A later genetic analysis took genome-wide SNP genotypes for about three fifths of the 666 donors and used that subset as a discovery cohort. The study aimed to test whether signatures of past pathogen exposure could be identified by cataloging public T cell receptors. Because of strong linkage in the cohort, roughly five DR-DQ haplotypes were treated as single units for association and clustering. Among the approximately 400 genotyped donors, under 90% belonged to the genetic ancestry cluster associated with self-reported Caucasian donors. Typing coverage varied by locus: about 620-630 donors for A, B, C, DRB1 and DQB1; roughly 520 for DQA1; around 610 for DPA1; 450 to 480 for DPB1. Along with the approximately 650-subject first cohort, a separate validation cohort of over a hundred different subjects was used. The study combined high-throughput TCR immunosequencing, statistical association of individual TCRs with disease status, and machine learning to predict cytomegalovirus infection status. An early release that covered 640 HLA-typed donors contained approximately 300 gigabases of sequencing data and around 80 million unique TCR sequences. All discovery cohort repertoires had been generated on a single sequencing platform. The later analysis used no new phenotypic data to find candidate immune exposures, relying instead on TCR beta sequences and their occurrence across donors. Using immunosequencing, the study profiled T cell repertoires from approximately 700 subjects and related those repertoires to cytomegalovirus serostatus. Donor age, sex, ethnicity and CMV serostatus were collected together with the repertoire data. To decide whether each TCR beta V gene segment behaved as functional or pseudogenic, an earlier analysis of approximately 620 of the donors relied on high-throughput TCR beta sequencing. A later analysis re-analyzed previously published TCR beta repertoires from roughly 600 donors and added high-resolution HLA genotyping to study TCR occurrence patterns.

Summary of the overall study and its limitations: In a later analysis, more than 15,000 TCR beta sequences were associated with specific HLA alleles at a false discovery rate of 0.05. According to a later analysis, TCR association rates differed among HLA loci, with DRB1 alleles showing the most associated TCRs and HLA-C alleles showing the fewest. This cohort had only TCR beta chains sequenced, and the lack of alpha or paired-chain data limited which features could be detected. About 15 rarely observed V segments, including chromosome 9 orphons, were excluded from the earlier analysis of approximately 600 of the donors because counts were too low. A total of about 180 TCR beta chains were listed by the study as associated with cytomegalovirus. An earlier analysis of around 540 of the donors showed that most TCR beta V segments appeared in productive rearrangements either about 87% or about 30% of the time, which broadly matched IMGT annotations. A further reported finding was that TCR beta sequences accurately predicted the HLA-A and HLA-B alleles for most subjects in the first cohort. A later analysis found that HLA-associated TCR beta chains were more clonally expanded and had lower generation probabilities than equally common non-associated chains. It was suggested by the authors that the approach could potentially be generalized to other disease states and immunological phenotypes. Cytomegalovirus status was reported to be diagnosed by the classifier with high specificity and sensitivity in both the original and validation cohorts. The presence/absence analyses assumed that sequencing depth was roughly uniform across donors, and that assumption may not be true. A later analysis found that most CMV-associated TCR beta chains appeared HLA-restricted, with HLA associations seemingly driven largely by CMV exposure. In vitro tests confirmed that a few of the cytomegalovirus-associated TCR beta chains recognize cytomegalovirus antigens. A cluster of highly shared sequence variants was judged likely to be a technical artifact of the sequencing pipeline. In a later genetic analysis, fewer N-insertions in productive TCRs were reported among donors in an Asian-associated ancestry cluster than the roughly 700-donor mean. When HLA alleles, especially DR and DQ, strongly co-occurred, TCR associations were difficult to assign to individual alleles. Several of the top co-occurrence clusters appeared to be linked to parvovirus B19, influenza, CMV and Epstein-Barr virus, according to a later analysis. Immune exposure information for the cohort was limited to CMV serostatus. Linkage disequilibrium might explain the correlated functional status among segregating V segments, but an unknown experimental factor could not be ruled out. HLA typing was unavailable for some donors at each locus, so association tests used only the typed subset. Some IMGT-functional V segments, including TRBV6-2 and TRBV6-3, could not be distinguished by the 87-base-pair reads and were therefore excluded. Most TCR sequences were observed very rarely across donors, whereas some public TCRs were present in many individuals. In a later genetic analysis, a missense DCLRE1C variant was associated with V-gene and J-gene trimming of TCR beta chains, and the association was replicated in an independent cohort.

The method behind the library was the immunoSEQ multiplex PCR assay. For the multiplex PCR, a mixture combining 60 forward primers for TCR Vbeta segments and 13 reverse primers for TCR Jbeta segments was used. The CDR3 region of rearranged TCR beta genes was amplified from genomic DNA by a multiplex PCR assay. The amplified TCR beta libraries were sequenced on the Illumina HiSeq System as 87-base-pair reads. The paper's data handling went like this. In a later analysis, around 80 million unique TCR beta chains were counted across the 500 to 850 repertoires, and roughly 11 million of these chains were shared by at least two donors. A nearest-neighbor algorithm error-corrected the raw reads and collapsed the reads into unique sequences, merging closely related sequences to remove PCR and sequencing errors. V, D and J gene segments were assigned by aligning CDR3 sequences to IMGT reference sequences. Each retained sequence needed at least a six-nucleotide match to both a V gene segment and a J gene segment. Rearrangements were called productive when the CDR3 lacked stop codons and stayed in frame with V and J; all others were non-productive. Following IMGT convention, CDR3 was defined as the stretch from the second conserved V-encoded cysteine to the conserved J-encoded phenylalanine. The earlier analysis of a few hundred of the donors excluded any sequence lacking an unambiguous match to a single V gene segment. An earlier analysis of almost 600 of the donors classified V segments as functional when productive rearrangements were above 56.7% and as segregating when the standard deviation between donors was above 5%. A statistical classification framework was built for diagnosing cytomegalovirus status from the catalog of TCR beta chain sequences. A later analysis assigned V and J genes by comparing TCR nucleotide sequences with IMGT/GENE-DB human TR gene sequences. A later analysis assigned CDR3 sequences and most-parsimonious VDJ recombination scenarios with the TCRdist pipeline. A later analysis defined each TCR beta chain by its CDR3 amino acid sequence plus V-gene family, and excluded reads lacking a unique V-gene family. In a later analysis, fewer than 600 highly shared, low-generation-probability nucleotide sequences were removed to address suspected cross-contamination and a sequencing artifact. A later analysis calculated a clonal expansion index for each public chain from normalized within-repertoire ranks of inferred template counts. Generation probabilities in a later analysis came from a VDJ recombination model fitted to out-of-frame rearrangements, and those results were checked against IGoR. In a later analysis, TCR-TCR, TCR-HLA and TCR-CMV co-occurrence was scored with hypergeometric tests, and a repertoire-size bias correction was applied to TCR pairs. A later analysis estimated false discovery rates by permuting HLA or CMV assignments 20 times. In a later analysis, co-occurring TCRs were grouped using DBSCAN, and TCRdist sequence similarity was added for clustering within HLA-allele-positive subsets. Repertoires with fewer than 30,000 or more than 120,000 public chains, plus five repertoires with anomalous nucleotide sharing, were excluded from co-occurrence clustering. What TCRdb holds here is the immuneACCESS table cut down to in-frame rearrangements. Part of the clones is not present; checked against another copy, under half of the missing clones reflect an unresolved V gene, and the others are unexplained. V and J calls and clone size are given by that table; D and trimming were obtained from the DNA. For this sample there are about 120,000 clones; about 68% appear just once. Of the sample, about 9.9% falls within the top ten clones.

The cohort was made up of 650 to 700 healthy bone marrow donors. All cohort members were sampled while nominally healthy, although unrecorded immune exposures were likely present. The donor tested CMV seropositive, placing the donor among the 289 seropositive members of the cohort. Each donor provided a peripheral blood sample, and peripheral blood mononuclear cells were used for TCR beta sequencing. Genomic DNA extraction from the blood cell samples was performed with the Qiagen DNeasy Blood Extraction Kit. V is cut back by 7 bases and J by 6 bases, with 10 bases in the junction unmatched. The CDR3 covers 15 residues, taking in both the cysteine and the phenylalanine. Only the CDR3 DNA is retained, 45 bases long and in frame from the first base. According to the germline V gene, CDR1 reads SGHAT and CDR2 reads FQNNGV.

Rearrangement joined TRBV11-2 to TRBJ2-7, with 12 bases matching TRBD1. Material: PBMCs. This clonotype was obtained from a woman in her forties or fifties in good health and CMV-seropositive. The bases read TGTGCCAGCACCAATCCGGGACAGGGGGCCGGCGAGCAGTACTTC. Translated, this is CASTNPGQGAGEQYF.